Listed below are T cell receptor beta chains from one sample, sequenced in a study of blood T cell repertoires in COVID-19. Assay: immunoSEQ multiplex PCR; the TCRdb copy retains only in-frame clones and omits some. Here the sample spans 95,000 to 100,000 clones, over 80% being singletons. The sample taken for sequencing was peripheral blood. The receptor source for this set is a man aged 50-59 years with active COVID-19. Each CDR3 is given with its conserved first and last residue. Fields, in order: clone size, J gene, V gene, D gene, CDR3 DNA, CDR3 protein. D genes are given only for firm matches. Expanded clones get a size class; other rows say once, few or many, or leave the size out.

. | TRBJ1-4 | TRBV24-1 | TRBD1 | TGTGCCACCAGTGATTTGGAGGACAGGACGATTGCAACTAATGAAAAACTGTTTTTT | CATSDLEDRTIATNEKLFF
. | TRBJ1-4 | TRBV27 | . | TGTGCCAGCAGTTTATGGGGGGGCCATGAAAAACTGTTTTTT | CASSLWGGHEKLFF
. | TRBJ2-1 | TRBV6-6 | TRBD2 | TGTGCCAGCGGGCGTCGGACTAGCGGGAGTTACAATGAGCAGTTCTTC | CASGRRTSGSYNEQFF
. | TRBJ1-4 | TRBV6-5 | TRBD1 | TGTGCCAGCAGCGGCCGGACAGGAACTAATGAAAAACTGTTTTTT | CASSGRTGTNEKLFF
. | TRBJ2-1 | TRBV7-2 | TRBD2 | TGTGCCAGCACCGGAAGCGGGAGCTCCTACAATGAGCAGTTCTTC | CASTGSGSSYNEQFF
. | TRBJ1-5 | TRBV28 | . | TGTGCCAGCAGTTTATTGGGGGGGTATAGCAATCAGCCCCAGCATTTT | CASSLLGGYSNQPQHF
. | TRBJ2-5 | TRBV5-1 | . | TGCGCCAGCAGCACAACGGCGGGCCAAGAGACCCAGTACTTC | CASSTTAGQETQYF
. | TRBJ2-1 | TRBV6-1 | . | TGTGCCAGCAGTGAAACAGCGGCCCGGGCTTACAATGAGCAGTTCTTC | CASSETAARAYNEQFF
. | TRBJ2-2 | TRBV27 | TRBD2 | TGTGCCAGCAGTGGGTACGTGGCGGGAGGTTACACCGGGGAGCTGTTTTTT | CASSGYVAGGYTGELFF
. | TRBJ1-1 | TRBV6-6 | TRBD1 | TGTGCCAGCAGTCCTCAAAACCGGGACAGGTTCCTGAACACTGAAGCTTTCTTT | CASSPQNRDRFLNTEAFF
once | TRBJ2-1 | TRBV4-1 | . | TGCGCCAGCAGCCAAGCGGCGCAGGGGGGCAATGAGCAGTTCTTC | CASSQAAQGGNEQFF
. | TRBJ1-3 | TRBV3-1/TRBV3-2 | . | TGTGCCAGCAGCCAACAGCGGGGCCTCTCTGGAAACACCATATATTTT | CASSQQRGLSGNTIYF
. | TRBJ2-3 | TRBV12-3/TRBV12-4 | . | TGTGCCAGCAGTTTACTAGCTCGGGATACGCAGTATTTT | CASSLLARDTQYF
. | TRBJ1-5 | TRBV6-6 | . | TGTGCCAGCAGTTACGGGGGGAGAGCGAACAATCAGCCCCAGCATTTT | CASSYGGRANNQPQHF
. | TRBJ1-1 | TRBV19 | . | TGTGCCAGTAGTCGGGGGATTAGGACTGAAGCTTTCTTT | CASSRGIRTEAFF
. | TRBJ2-3 | TRBV30 | TRBD2 | TGTGCCTGGAGTGCCGATCTAGCGGGAGGCACAGATACGCAGTATTTT | CAWSADLAGGTDTQYF
once | TRBJ1-1 | TRBV6-6 | . | TGTGCCAGCAGCCAGGGGAACACTGAAGCTTTCTTT | CASSQGNTEAFF
. | TRBJ1-2 | TRBV20-1 | . | TGCAGTGCTAGGCACGGGGTACTCTACACCTTC | CSARHGVLYTF
. | TRBJ1-1 | TRBV28 | . | TGTGCCAGCAGTTTACCGATAACAGGGAGCACTGAAGCTTTCTTT | CASSLPITGSTEAFF
. | TRBJ2-5 | TRBV7-9 | . | TGTGCCAGCAGCACCCAGGGATTCGGGGAGACCCAGTACTTC | CASSTQGFGETQYF
. | TRBJ1-6 | TRBV27 | TRBD1 | TGTGCCAGCAGTTCCAGGGACAGGGGCTACTATCTCCACTTT | CASSSRDRGYYLHF
once | TRBJ2-1 | TRBV5-1 | . | TGCGCCAGCAGCTCGGGAGTGGACAATGAGCAGTTCTTC | CASSSGVDNEQFF
. | TRBJ2-5 | TRBV5-5 | TRBD2 | TGTGCCAGCAGCTTTGGACTAGCGGGCCACCAAGAGACCCAGTACTTC | CASSFGLAGHQETQYF
. | TRBJ2-5 | TRBV5-4 | TRBD1 | TGTGCCAGCAGCTTACAGGGGGCCGGAGAGACCCAGTACTTC | CASSLQGAGETQYF
. | TRBJ2-5 | TRBV28 | TRBD2 | TGTGCCAGCAGTCGAAGCGGGACCGGTGGAGAGACCCAGTACTTC | CASSRSGTGGETQYF
. | TRBJ2-5 | TRBV7-9 | . | TGTGCCAGCAGCTTAGCGGGAGGCATCCAAGAGACCCAGTACTTC | CASSLAGGIQETQYF
. | TRBJ2-5 | TRBV7-9 | . | TGTGCCAGCAGTAACCAAGACAGCGAACCTGACTTC | CASSNQDSEPDF
. | TRBJ2-3 | TRBV5-6 | TRBD2 | TGTGCCAGCAGCCTGGTGGCTAGCGGATCGGATACGCAGTATTTT | CASSLVASGSDTQYF
. | TRBJ2-4 | TRBV7-7 | TRBD1 | TGTGCTAGCAGACGTTGTAGGGGGCGGGTTGACAAAAACATTCAGTACTTC | CASRRCRGRVDKNIQYF
. | TRBJ2-3 | TRBV5-1 | TRBD2 | TGCGCCAGCAGCGCTGGGACTAGCGGGCGCACAGATACGCAGTATTTT | CASSAGTSGRTDTQYF
. | TRBJ2-1 | TRBV3-1/TRBV3-2 | TRBD2 | TGTGCCAGCAGCCAAGTTGGTAGCGGGGGTGAGCAGTTCTTC | CASSQVGSGGEQFF
. | TRBJ2-1 | TRBV3-1/TRBV3-2 | TRBD2 | TGTGCCAGCAGCTCTCCTAGCGGGGCTAAGCAGTTCTTC | CASSSPSGAKQFF
. | TRBJ2-7 | TRBV18 | . | TGTGCCAGCTCACAAACCGGGGGTGTCGACGAGCAGTACTTC | CASSQTGGVDEQYF
. | TRBJ2-5 | TRBV6-5 | . | TGTGCCAGCAGGCAGGGGCCGCGGGAGACCCAGTACTTC | CASRQGPRETQYF
. | TRBJ2-7 | TRBV5-6 | TRBD2 | TGTGCCAGCAGCGGGGGCAAGGGGGAGGCTAGCGGGAGTTTATACGAGCAGTACTTC | CASSGGKGEASGSLYEQYF
. | TRBJ1-2 | TRBV19 | . | TGTGCCAGTAGTATAGATTCCCAGGGCGATGGCTACACCTTC | CASSIDSQGDGYTF
. | TRBJ2-7 | TRBV3-1/TRBV3-2 | TRBD1 | TGTGCCAGCAGCCAAGCCCCGGGACAGACCTACGAGCAGTACTTC | CASSQAPGQTYEQYF
. | TRBJ1-1 | TRBV5-1 | TRBD1 | TGCGCCAGCAGCTTAACAGGGGGTTCCGGCACTGAAGCTTTCTTT | CASSLTGGSGTEAFF
. | TRBJ1-2 | TRBV28 | TRBD1 | TGTGCCAGCAGCAAACCCCGGGGACAGGTCTATGGCTACACCTTC | CASSKPRGQVYGYTF
once | TRBJ2-7 | TRBV6-5 | . | TGTGCCAGCAGTCCTACAGGCTACGAGCAGTACTTC | CASSPTGYEQYF
. | TRBJ1-6 | TRBV6-5 | . | TGTGCCAGCAGTTACTCGTCGGCAGGGAGGGTTTCACCCCTCCACTTT | CASSYSSAGRVSPLHF
. | TRBJ2-5 | TRBV6-5 | TRBD2 | TGTGCCAGCATGAGGACTAGCGGGATAGAGACCCAGTACTTC | CASMRTSGIETQYF
. | TRBJ2-3 | TRBV30 | TRBD2 | TGTGCCTGGGGCAATAGCGGGATGGGCACAGATACGCAGTATTTT | CAWGNSGMGTDTQYF
. | TRBJ2-1 | TRBV7-9 | TRBD2 | TGTGCCAGCAGCTTTGGACTAGCAGGCAATGAGCAGTTCTTC | CASSFGLAGNEQFF
. | TRBJ1-1 | TRBV7-9 | . | TGTGCCAGCAGCCCCGCGAGGGGACAACAGAACACTGAAGCTTTCTTT | CASSPARGQQNTEAFF
. | TRBJ2-1 | TRBV3-1/TRBV3-2 | . | TGTGCCAGCAGCCAACTGAACACTGAGCAGTTCTTC | CASSQLNTEQFF
. | TRBJ2-1 | TRBV28 | TRBD2 | TGTGCCACCCAGGAGCGGGAAAGATACAATGAGCAGTTCTTC | CATQERERYNEQFF
. | TRBJ2-1 | TRBV9 | . | TGTGCCAGCAGCCCCTACGACTACAATGAGCAGTTCTTC | CASSPYDYNEQFF
once | TRBJ1-1 | TRBV28 | TRBD1 | TGTGCCAGCAGTTTCCCAGGGGGGACTGAAGCTTTCTTT | CASSFPGGTEAFF
. | TRBJ2-1 | TRBV10-3 | . | TGTGCCATCAGTGACGGACAGAGCTCCTACAATGAGCAGTTCTTC | CAISDGQSSYNEQFF
. | TRBJ2-7 | TRBV19 | TRBD2 | TGTGCCAGTAGTAGACGAGGACTAGCGGTCTCCTACGAGCAGTACTTC | CASSRRGLAVSYEQYF
. | TRBJ1-6 | TRBV23-1 | . | TGCGCCAGCAGTCTTCCACTCAACGGCCGGGGGTCCTATAATTCACCCCTCCACTTT | CASSLPLNGRGSYNSPLHF
. | TRBJ2-1 | TRBV2 | . | TGTGCCAGCAGTGAAAGGGAGTTCAATGAGCAGTTCTTC | CASSEREFNEQFF
. | TRBJ2-3 | TRBV2 | TRBD2 | TGTGCCAGCAGTCGGACTAGCGGGAGGGTATATTTT | CASSRTSGRVYF
. | TRBJ1-6 | TRBV28 | . | TGTGCCAGCAGTGAGACAGGTGAAGGCTCACCCCTCCACTTT | CASSETGEGSPLHF
. | TRBJ2-7 | TRBV7-9 | . | TGTGCCAGCAGCAAATCTCATTGGACAGTAGACTACGAGCAGTACTTC | CASSKSHWTVDYEQYF
. | TRBJ2-2 | TRBV7-8 | TRBD2 | TGTGCCAGCTCCCCCCAGCGGGAGTTTTTCGGGGAGCTGTTTTTT | CASSPQREFFGELFF
. | TRBJ1-4 | TRBV4-1 | TRBD1 | TGCGCCAGCAGCCGGGACAGACAGAATGAAAAACTGTTTTTT | CASSRDRQNEKLFF
. | TRBJ2-1 | TRBV5-5 | . | TGTGCCAGCAGCTTGAAGGATAGCGGCCGCGAGCAGTTCTTC | CASSLKDSGREQFF